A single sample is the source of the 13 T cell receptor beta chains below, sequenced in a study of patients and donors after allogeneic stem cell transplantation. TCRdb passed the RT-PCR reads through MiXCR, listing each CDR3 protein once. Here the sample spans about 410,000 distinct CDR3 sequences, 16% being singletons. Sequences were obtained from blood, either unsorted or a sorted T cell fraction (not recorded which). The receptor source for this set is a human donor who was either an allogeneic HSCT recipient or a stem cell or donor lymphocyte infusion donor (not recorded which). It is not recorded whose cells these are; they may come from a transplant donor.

CDR3 amino acids: CASSPSGRFHEQFF. CDR3 sequence (DNA): TGTGCCAGCAGCCCTAGCGGGAGGTTCCATGAGCAGTTCTTC. The V gene is TRBV2, the J gene TRBJ2-1; 11 bases line up with TRBD2. The germline CDR1 and CDR2 sequences are SNHLY and FYNNEI. The CDR3 runs to 14 residues. J lost 8 bases, V lost 6 bases, and 6 bases had no gene match.

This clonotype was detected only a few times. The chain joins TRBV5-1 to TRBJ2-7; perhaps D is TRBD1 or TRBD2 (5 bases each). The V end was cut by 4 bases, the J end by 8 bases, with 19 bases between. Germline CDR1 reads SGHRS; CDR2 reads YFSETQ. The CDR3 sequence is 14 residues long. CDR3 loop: CASSPEGTPTQQYF. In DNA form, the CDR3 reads TGCGCCAGCAGCCCAGAGGGGACCCCGACCCAGCAGTACTTC.

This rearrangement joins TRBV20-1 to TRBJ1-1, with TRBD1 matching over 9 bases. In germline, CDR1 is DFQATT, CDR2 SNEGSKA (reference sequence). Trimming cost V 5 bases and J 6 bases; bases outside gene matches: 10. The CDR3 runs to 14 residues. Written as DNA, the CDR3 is TGCAGTGCTTCCCCCCCTGACAGGGGGGCTGAAGCTTTCTTT. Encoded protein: CSASPPDRGAEAFF.

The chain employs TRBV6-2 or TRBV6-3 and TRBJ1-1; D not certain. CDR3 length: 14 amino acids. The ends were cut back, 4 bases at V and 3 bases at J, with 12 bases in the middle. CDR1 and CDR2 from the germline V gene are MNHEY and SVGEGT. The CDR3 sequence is CASSSTTGYTEAFF. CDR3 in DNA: TGTGCCAGCAGTTCTACTACTGGGTACACTGAAGCTTTCTTT.

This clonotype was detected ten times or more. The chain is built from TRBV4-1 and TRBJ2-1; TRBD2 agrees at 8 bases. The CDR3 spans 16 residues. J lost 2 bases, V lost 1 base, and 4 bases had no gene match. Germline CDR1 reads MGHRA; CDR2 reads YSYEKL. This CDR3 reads CASSQVAGGPYNEQFF. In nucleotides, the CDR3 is TGCGCCAGCAGCCAAGTGGCGGGGGGCCCCTACAATGAGCAGTTCTTC.

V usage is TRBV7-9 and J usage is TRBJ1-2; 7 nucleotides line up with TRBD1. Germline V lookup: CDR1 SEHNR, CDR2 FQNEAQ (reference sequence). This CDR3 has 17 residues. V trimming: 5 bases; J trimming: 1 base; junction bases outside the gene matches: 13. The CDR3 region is CASSHNLVGTDNYGYTF. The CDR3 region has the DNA TGTGCCAGCAGCCACAACCTAGTTGGGACAGATAACTATGGCTACACCTTC.

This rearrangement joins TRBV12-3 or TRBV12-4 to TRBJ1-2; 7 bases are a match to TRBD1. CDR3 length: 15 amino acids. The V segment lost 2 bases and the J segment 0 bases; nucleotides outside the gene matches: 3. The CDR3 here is CASSLRDSANYGYTF. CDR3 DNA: TGTGCCAGCAGTTTAAGGGACAGCGCTAACTATGGCTACACCTTC.

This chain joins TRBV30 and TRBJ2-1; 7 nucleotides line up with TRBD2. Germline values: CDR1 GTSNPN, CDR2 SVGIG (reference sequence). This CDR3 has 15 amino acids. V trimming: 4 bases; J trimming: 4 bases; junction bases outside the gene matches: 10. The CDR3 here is CAWTTGAGFYNEQFF. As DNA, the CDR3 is TGTGCCTGGACCACGGGAGCGGGATTTTACAATGAGCAGTTCTTC.

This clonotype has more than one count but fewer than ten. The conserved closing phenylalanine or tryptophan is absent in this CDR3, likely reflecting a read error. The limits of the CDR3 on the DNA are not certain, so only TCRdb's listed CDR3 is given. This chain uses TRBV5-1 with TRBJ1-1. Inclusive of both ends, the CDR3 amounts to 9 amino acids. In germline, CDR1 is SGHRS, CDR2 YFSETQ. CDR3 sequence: CASSLQAQA.

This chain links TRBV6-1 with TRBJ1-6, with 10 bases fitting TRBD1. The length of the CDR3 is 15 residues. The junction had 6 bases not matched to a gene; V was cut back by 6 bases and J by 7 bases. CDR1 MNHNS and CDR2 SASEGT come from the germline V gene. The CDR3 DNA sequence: TGTGCCAGCAGAAGGGACAGGGGATCGAATTCACCCCTCCACTTT. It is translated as CASRRDRGSNSPLHF.

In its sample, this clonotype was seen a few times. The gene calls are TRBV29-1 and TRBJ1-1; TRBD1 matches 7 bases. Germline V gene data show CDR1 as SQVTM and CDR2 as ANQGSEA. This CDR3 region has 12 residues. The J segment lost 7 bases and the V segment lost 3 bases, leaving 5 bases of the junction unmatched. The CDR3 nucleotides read TGCAGCGTTGAGAAAGGGGACAGTGAAGCTTTCTTT. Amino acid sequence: CSVEKGDSEAFF.

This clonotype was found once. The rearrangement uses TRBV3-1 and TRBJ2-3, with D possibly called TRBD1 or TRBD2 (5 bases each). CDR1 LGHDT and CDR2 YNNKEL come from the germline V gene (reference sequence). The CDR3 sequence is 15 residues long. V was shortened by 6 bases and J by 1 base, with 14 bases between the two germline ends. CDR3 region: CASRARGGRTDTQYF. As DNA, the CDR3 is TGTGCCAGCAGAGCCCGGGGCGGCCGCACAGATACGCAGTATTTT.

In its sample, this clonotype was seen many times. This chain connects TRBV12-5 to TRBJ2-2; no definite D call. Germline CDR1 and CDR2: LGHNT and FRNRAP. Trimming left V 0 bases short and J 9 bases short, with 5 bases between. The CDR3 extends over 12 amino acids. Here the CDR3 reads CASGLVPWELFF. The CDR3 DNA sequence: TGTGCTAGTGGTTTGGTACCGTGGGAGCTGTTTTTT. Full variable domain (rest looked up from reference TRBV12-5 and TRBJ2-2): DARVTQTPRHKVTEMGQEVTMRCQPILGHNTVFWYRQTMMQGLELLAYFRNRAPLDDSGMPKDRFSAEMPDATLATLKIQPSEPRDSAVYFCASGLVPWELFFGEGSRLTVL.